These T cell receptor beta chains were read from a single sample in a study of cytomegalovirus exposure and HLA in healthy donors. Using immunoSEQ multiplex PCR, the repertoire was profiled, and TCRdb retains in-frame clones only, with some absent. This sample carries some 240,000 clones, almost 80% of them seen once, and the ten largest clones take 3.5% to 4%. The source material was PBMCs. All receptors derive from a male donor in good health and CMV-seronegative. CDR3s include the opening cysteine and the closing phenylalanine or tryptophan. A D gene is named only where the DNA matches it firmly. Clone sizes are given selectively: once, few, many, or a class where the clone is expanded.

J gene | D gene | V gene | clone size | CDR3 protein | CDR3 DNA
TRBJ2-5 | TRBD2 | TRBV5-1 | . | CASSLRLAGGHETQYF | TGCGCCAGCAGCTTGAGACTAGCGGGAGGGCACGAGACCCAGTACTTC
TRBJ2-1 | TRBD2 | TRBV14 | . | CASSQGRAGRGEQFF | TGTGCCAGCAGCCAAGGGAGAGCGGGACGGGGAGAGCAGTTCTTC
TRBJ1-2 | . | TRBV19 | . | CASTGDYGYTF | TGTGCCAGTACGGGGGACTATGGCTACACCTTC
TRBJ1-2 | . | TRBV4-2 | . | CASSQASGADYGYTF | TGTGCCAGCAGCCAAGCGTCAGGTGCAGACTATGGCTACACCTTC
TRBJ2-1 | TRBD2 | TRBV11-2 | . | CASSLKTSGNNEQFF | TGTGCCAGCAGCTTAAAGACTAGCGGAAACAATGAGCAGTTCTTC
TRBJ2-5 | . | TRBV5-4 | . | CASSLGLDSETQYF | TGTGCCAGCAGCTTGGGTCTGGACAGTGAGACCCAGTACTTC
TRBJ2-1 | TRBD1 | TRBV28 | . | CASRSRQGGYNEQFF | TGTGCCAGCAGATCCCGACAGGGGGGGTACAATGAGCAGTTCTTC
TRBJ2-5 | TRBD2 | TRBV9 | . | CASSVSPAGGEETQYF | TGTGCCAGCAGCGTATCGCCAGCGGGGGGGGAAGAGACCCAGTACTTC
TRBJ2-7 | TRBD2 | TRBV10-2 | . | CASSDTSGKKYEQYF | TGCGCCAGCAGTGATACTAGCGGGAAAAAATACGAGCAGTACTTC
TRBJ1-2 | TRBD1 | TRBV27 | once | CASSLSGLPRQGERLNGYTF | TGTGCCAGCAGTTTATCCGGACTCCCACGACAGGGTGAACGCCTAAATGGCTACACCTTC
TRBJ1-5 | TRBD1 | TRBV28 | . | CASSLNSRGFNQPQHF | TGTGCCAGCAGTCTAAACTCCAGGGGGTTCAATCAGCCCCAGCATTTT
TRBJ1-2 | . | TRBV10-2 | . | CASSESMGAFYGYTF | TGCGCCAGCAGTGAGTCGATGGGGGCTTTCTATGGCTACACCTTC
TRBJ1-5 | . | TRBV18 | . | CASSPLGREDQPQHF | TGTGCCAGCTCACCACTCGGCAGGGAAGATCAGCCCCAGCATTTT
TRBJ1-1 | . | TRBV10-1 | once | CASSEGWQGNTEAFF | TGCGCCAGCAGTGAGGGTTGGCAGGGGAACACTGAAGCTTTCTTT
TRBJ2-5 | . | TRBV9 | . | CASSGSRLETQYF | TGTGCCAGCAGCGGGAGCCGCTTAGAGACCCAGTACTTC
TRBJ2-5 | . | TRBV14 | . | CASSQAETQYF | TGTGCCAGCAGCCAAGCGGAGACCCAGTACTTC
TRBJ2-1 | TRBD2 | TRBV5-4 | . | CASSPTSGSYNEQFF | TGTGCCAGCAGCCCAACTAGCGGTTCCTACAATGAGCAGTTCTTC
TRBJ2-5 | TRBD2 | TRBV6-5 | . | CASTKAGDSLETQYF | TGTGCCAGCACTAAAGCGGGAGATTCTCTGGAGACCCAGTACTTC
TRBJ1-2 | TRBD1 | TRBV6-1 | . | CASILEGAWYGYTF | TGTGCCAGCATCCTAGAGGGGGCTTGGTATGGCTACACCTTC
TRBJ2-6 | . | TRBV7-9 | . | CASSSVANVLTF | TGTGCCAGCAGCTCCGTGGCCAACGTCCTGACTTTC